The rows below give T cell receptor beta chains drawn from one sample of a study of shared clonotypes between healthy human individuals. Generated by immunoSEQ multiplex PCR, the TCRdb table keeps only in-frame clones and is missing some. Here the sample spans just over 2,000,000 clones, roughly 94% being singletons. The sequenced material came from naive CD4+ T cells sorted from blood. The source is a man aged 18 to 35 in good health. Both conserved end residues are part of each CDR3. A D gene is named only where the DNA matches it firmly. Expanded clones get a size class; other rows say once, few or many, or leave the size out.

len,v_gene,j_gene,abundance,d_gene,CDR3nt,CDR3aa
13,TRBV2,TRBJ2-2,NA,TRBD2,TGTGCCAGCAGGCGGGAGGAGACCGGGGAGCTGTTTTTT,CASRREETGELFF
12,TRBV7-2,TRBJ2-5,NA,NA,TGTGCCAGCAGCCAAAGACAAGAGACCCAGTACTTC,CASSQRQETQYF
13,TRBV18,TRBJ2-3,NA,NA,TGTGCCAGCTCCCCTGACCTGACGGATACGCAGTATTTT,CASSPDLTDTQYF
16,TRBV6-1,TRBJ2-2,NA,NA,TGTGCCAGCAGTGACTATGGTAGCTCTTACACCGGGGAGCTGTTTTTT,CASSDYGSSYTGELFF
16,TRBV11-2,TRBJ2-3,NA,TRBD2,TGTGCCAGCAGCTCCCCGACTAGCGGGGGGACCCCCACGCAGTATTTT,CASSSPTSGGTPTQYF
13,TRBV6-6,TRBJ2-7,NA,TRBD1,TGTGCCAGCAGGCGACAGGGAACCAACGAGCAGTACTTC,CASRRQGTNEQYF
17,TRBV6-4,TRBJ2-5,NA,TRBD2,TGTGCCAGCAGTGACGATGACCCGGGACTAGTATTTGGGACCCAGTACTTC,CASSDDDPGLVFGTQYF
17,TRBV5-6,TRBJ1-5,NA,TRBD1,TGTGCCAGCAGCTTTGGGACCGGACAGGGGGCCGGGCAGCCCCAGCATTTT,CASSFGTGQGAGQPQHF
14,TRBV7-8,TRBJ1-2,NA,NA,TGTGCCAGCAGCTTAACGTGGGACCGGGATGGCTACACCTTC,CASSLTWDRDGYTF
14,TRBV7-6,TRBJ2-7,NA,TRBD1,TGTGCCAGCAGCCTGGACAGGGATATCTACGAGCAGTACTTC,CASSLDRDIYEQYF
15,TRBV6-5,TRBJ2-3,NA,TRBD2,TGTGCCAGCAGTTACTCCCGGCTAGCGGGAGATACGCAGTATTTT,CASSYSRLAGDTQYF
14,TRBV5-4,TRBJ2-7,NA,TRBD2,TGTGCCAGCAGCCAAAGCGGGGGGTCAAACGAGCAGTACTTC,CASSQSGGSNEQYF
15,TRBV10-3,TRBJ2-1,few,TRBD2,TGTGCCACCCAAGAGCGGGAGTTCATTTTTGGTGAGCAGTTCTTC,CATQEREFIFGEQFF
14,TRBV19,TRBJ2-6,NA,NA,TGTGCCAGTACGTCGGCGAATGGGGCCAACGTCCTGACTTTC,CASTSANGANVLTF
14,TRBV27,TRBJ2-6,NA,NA,TGTGCCAGCAGGTCTAGCTCTGGGGCCAACGTCCTGACTTTC,CASRSSSGANVLTF
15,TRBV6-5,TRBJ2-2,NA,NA,TGTGCCAGCAGCGGGGGTCGGATCCGGGTCGGGGAGCTGTTTTTT,CASSGGRIRVGELFF
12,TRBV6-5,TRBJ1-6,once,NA,TGTGCCAGCGGGCGGCCTAATTCACCCCTCCACTTT,CASGRPNSPLHF
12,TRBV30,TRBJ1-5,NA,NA,TGTGCCGGCGGCAGATCCGGTCAGCCCCAGCATTTT,CAGGRSGQPQHF
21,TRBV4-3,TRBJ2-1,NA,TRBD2,TGCGCCAGCAGCCAGACGCTCGGTAGCGGACTAGCGGGAGGAGTTGACAATGAGCAGTTCTTC,CASSQTLGSGLAGGVDNEQFF
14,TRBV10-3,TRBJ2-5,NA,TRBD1,TGTGCCATCAGTGAGGCAGGGGGTCCCGAGACCCAGTACTTC,CAISEAGGPETQYF
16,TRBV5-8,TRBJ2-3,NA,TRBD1,TGTGCCAGCAGCTCGCAAACAGGGGGCGGCACAGATACGCAGTATTTT,CASSSQTGGGTDTQYF
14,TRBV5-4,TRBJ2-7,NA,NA,TGTGCCAGCAGCTTGGGGGGACTTCCTTACGAGCAGTACTTC,CASSLGGLPYEQYF
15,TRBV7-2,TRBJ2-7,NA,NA,TGTGCCAGCAGCTTGACGAGGGACCTCTCCTACGAGCAGTACTTC,CASSLTRDLSYEQYF
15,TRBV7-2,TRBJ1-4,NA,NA,TGTGCCAGCAGCTTTTCAGGGTCGGGAGATGAAAAACTGTTTTTT,CASSFSGSGDEKLFF
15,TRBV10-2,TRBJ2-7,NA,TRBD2,TGCGCCAGCAGTGAGCCGGGACTAGCGGACTACGAGCAGTACTTC,CASSEPGLADYEQYF
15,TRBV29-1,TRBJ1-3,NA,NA,TGCAGCGTTGATGATTCGGGCTCCGGCCCAAACACCATATATTTT,CSVDDSGSGPNTIYF
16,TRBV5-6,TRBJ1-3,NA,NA,TGTGCCAGCAGCGGGGTTGCAAGTAGCTCTGGAAACACCATATATTTT,CASSGVASSSGNTIYF
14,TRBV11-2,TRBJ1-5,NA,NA,TGTGCCAGCAGCTTAGACGGCAGCAATCAGCCCCAGCATTTT,CASSLDGSNQPQHF
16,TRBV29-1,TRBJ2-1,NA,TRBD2,TGCAGCTTCAGCTCCGGGGGGGGCGTATTGCGGCATGAGCAGTTCTTC,CSFSSGGGVLRHEQFF
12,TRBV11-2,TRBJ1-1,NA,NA,TGTGCCAGCAGCTTAGGTGTCACTGAAGCTTTCTTT,CASSLGVTEAFF
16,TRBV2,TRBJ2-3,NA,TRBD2,TGTGCCAGCAGGAGACTAGCGGGGACTAGCACAGATACGCAGTATTTT,CASRRLAGTSTDTQYF
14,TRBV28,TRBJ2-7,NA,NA,TGTGCCAGCAGTTCCATGGTTGAAGCCTACGAGCAGTACTTC,CASSSMVEAYEQYF
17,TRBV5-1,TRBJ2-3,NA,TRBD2,TGCGCCAGCAGCCCCCCGACTAGCGGGGGGGCGGGTGATACGCAGTATTTT,CASSPPTSGGAGDTQYF
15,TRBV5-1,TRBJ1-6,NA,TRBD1,TGCGCCAGCACCTCTTCGGGACAGTATAATTCACCCCTCCACTTT,CASTSSGQYNSPLHF
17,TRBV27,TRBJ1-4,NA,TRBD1,TGTGCCAGCAGTGCGGACAGGACCGGTCGGGGTCTTGAAAAACTGTTTTTT,CASSADRTGRGLEKLFF
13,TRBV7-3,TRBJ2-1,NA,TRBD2,TGTGCCAGCAGCCACTCGGGGGGCAATGAGCAGTTCTTC,CASSHSGGNEQFF
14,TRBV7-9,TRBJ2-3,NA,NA,TGTGCCAGCAGCTTAGCTCTAGACACAGATACGCAGTATTTT,CASSLALDTDTQYF
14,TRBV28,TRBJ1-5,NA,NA,TGTGCCAGCGGCAGGGGAGGGGGCAATCAGCCCCAGCATTTT,CASGRGGGNQPQHF
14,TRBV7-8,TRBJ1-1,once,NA,TGTGCCAGCAGCCGTCAACAGGGGAACACTGAAGCTTTCTTT,CASSRQQGNTEAFF
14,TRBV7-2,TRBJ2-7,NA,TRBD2,TGTGCCAGCAGCTTGACGGGAGGCCTCTACGAGCAGTACTTC,CASSLTGGLYEQYF
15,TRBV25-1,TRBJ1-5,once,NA,TGTGCCAGCAGTGAAAGGGACGGTGGCAATCAGCCCCAGCATTTT,CASSERDGGNQPQHF
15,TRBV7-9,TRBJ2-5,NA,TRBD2,TGTGCCAGCAGCTTAGATTCGGGAGGGACGGAGACCCAGTACTTC,CASSLDSGGTETQYF
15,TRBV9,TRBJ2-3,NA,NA,TGTGCCAGCAGCCCAAGGGGCAGGAGCACAGATACGCAGTATTTT,CASSPRGRSTDTQYF
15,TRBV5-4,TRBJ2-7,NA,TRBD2,TGTGCCAGCAGCTTGGTGCGGGGGGGATCCTACGAGCAGTACTTC,CASSLVRGGSYEQYF
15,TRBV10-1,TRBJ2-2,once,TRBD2,TGCGCCAGCAGTGAAGTGGGACTAGGTCCCGGGGAGCTGTTTTTT,CASSEVGLGPGELFF
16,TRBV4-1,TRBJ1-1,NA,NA,TGCGCCAGCAGCCAATTAGAGGGGCGGGTTGGGACTGAAGCTTTCTTT,CASSQLEGRVGTEAFF
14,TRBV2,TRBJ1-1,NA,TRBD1,TGTGCCAGCAGTTCCGGGACAGGGAGGACTGAAGCTTTCTTT,CASSSGTGRTEAFF
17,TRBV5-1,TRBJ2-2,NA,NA,TGCGCCAGCAGCTTACTCCCCGGGGCCCAGAACACCGGGGAGCTGTTTTTT,CASSLLPGAQNTGELFF
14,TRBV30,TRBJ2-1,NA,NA,TGTGCCTGGAGGCAGACGAGCTCCTACAATGAGCAGTTCTTC,CAWRQTSSYNEQFF
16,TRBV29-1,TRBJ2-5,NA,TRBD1,TGCAGCGTTATCGACAGGGGATGGATTTTAGGGGAGACCCAGTACTTC,CSVIDRGWILGETQYF
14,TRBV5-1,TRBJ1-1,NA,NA,TGCGCCAGCAGCTCCCTAGGGACTAACACTGAAGCTTTCTTT,CASSSLGTNTEAFF
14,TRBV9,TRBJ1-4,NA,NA,TGTGCCAGCAGCGTAGGGGCGAGTAATGAAAAACTGTTTTTT,CASSVGASNEKLFF
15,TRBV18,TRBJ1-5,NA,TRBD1,TGTGCCAGCTCACCAGATACAGGGGGCCGTCAGCCCCAGCATTTT,CASSPDTGGRQPQHF